One sample yielded the 10 T cell receptor beta chains listed below, sequenced in a study of blood T cells in healthy people across ages. It was with a sample-barcoded 5' primer and a J-beta primer mix that a second PCR of roughly 6 to 12 cycles was run. One entry per CDR3 protein results from TCRdb running MiXCR on the 5' RACE reads. The table shows 790,000 or so distinct CDR3 sequences, with about 46% occurring only once. Material for sequencing was blood. The receptors were sampled from an elderly man in good health.

This chain connects TRBV30 to TRBJ2-1; the match to TRBD2 covers 12 bases. Per the germline V gene, CDR1 is GTSNPN and CDR2 is SVGIG (reference sequence). J lost 8 bases, V lost 5 bases, and 4 bases had no gene match. This CDR3 region has 13 residues. CDR3 region: CAWASGRGDEQFF. In nucleotides, the CDR3 is TGTGCCTGGGCTAGCGGGAGGGGGGATGAGCAGTTCTTC.

This clonotype has a handful of counts. The chain carries TRBV5-1 and TRBJ2-7, with D maybe TRBD2 (6 bases). V lost 0 bases and J lost 1, with 14 bases in between. This CDR3 is built from 16 residues. Germline V gene lookup returns CDR1 SGHRS and CDR2 YFSETQ. CDR3: CASSLDGRGVSYEQYF. The CDR3, as DNA: TGCGCCAGCAGCTTGGACGGGCGGGGCGTTTCCTACGAGCAGTACTTC.

The genes are TRBV7-2 and TRBJ2-7; D is possibly TRBD1 or TRBD2 (5 bases each). The CDR3 has 14 residues. The V end lost 6 bases, the J end lost 2 bases, and 14 bases lay between the germline ends. Looked up from germline, CDR1 is SGHTA and CDR2 is FQGNSA. Here the CDR3 DNA reads TGTGCCAGCAGAAGCCGGGACCGAGCCTACGAGCAGTACTTC. Protein sequence: CASRSRDRAYEQYF.

This clonotype was observed a few times. The genes are TRBV28 and TRBJ1-2; 10 nucleotides align to TRBD1. The CDR3 has 13 amino acids. The J segment lost 3 bases and the V segment lost 8 bases, leaving 3 bases of the junction unmatched. Germline CDR1 is MDHEN and CDR2 is SYDVKM. CDR3 loop: CASGQGVYYGYTF. In DNA form, the CDR3 reads TGTGCCAGCGGACAGGGGGTGTACTATGGCTACACCTTC.

The V call is TRBV10-3, the J call TRBJ1-4; TRBD1 is a possible D gene (6 bases). The germline gives CDR1 ENHRY, CDR2 SYGVKD. V lost 3 bases, J lost 6 bases, and 8 bases lay in between. The CDR3 spans 13 residues. In DNA, the CDR3 is TGTGCCATCAGTGACAGGGGTTATGAAAAACTGTTTTTT. Amino acids: CAISDRGYEKLFF.

The V call is TRBV28, the J call TRBJ2-1; 7 bases match TRBD1. The germline gives CDR1 MDHEN, CDR2 SYDVKM. This CDR3 spans 14 amino acids. The trim removed 2 bases at V and 9 bases at J, leaving 7 bases unmatched. The DNA for the CDR3 is TGTGCCAGCAGTTTACGAGGGGGCAGGGGTGAGCAGTTCTTC. Amino acids: CASSLRGGRGEQFF.

This clonotype was recorded many times. This sequence joins TRBV27 and TRBJ2-7; TRBD2 matches 7 bases. The CDR3 runs 13 residues. The V and J ends lost 6 bases and 3 bases, in that order; junction bases with no gene match: 5. Germline lookup yields CDR1 MNHEY and CDR2 SMNVEV (reference sequence). CDR3: CASRTTGGYEQYF. The CDR3 nucleotides are TGTGCCAGCAGGACTACGGGGGGCTACGAGCAGTACTTC.

This sequence joins TRBV7-2 and TRBJ1-2; the D is unclear. The germline V gene has CDR1 SGHTA and CDR2 FQGNSA. The CDR3 loop spans 15 amino acids. Between the trimmed V and J ends, which lost 1 base and 1 base, there was a span of 10 bases. CDR3 amino acids: CASSLVGPINYGYTF. The CDR3 DNA sequence: TGTGCCAGCAGCTTAGTTGGACCGATTAACTATGGCTACACCTTC.

This clonotype was recorded a few times. The V call is TRBV5-1, the J call TRBJ1-6; 7 nucleotides agree with TRBD1. The germline V gene encodes CDR1 SGHRS and CDR2 YFSETQ. CDR3 length: 14 residues. The V segment lost 3 bases and the J segment 8 bases; nucleotides outside the gene matches: 5. The CDR3: CASSWDSKDSPLHF. The DNA for the CDR3 is TGCGCCAGCAGCTGGGACAGTAAGGATTCACCCCTCCACTTT.

This chain joins TRBV29-1 and TRBJ1-1, with 9 nucleotides matching TRBD1. CDR1 is SQVTM, CDR2 ANQGSEA, per germline. CDR3 length: 13 amino acids. Unmatched junction bases numbered 8, after V lost 7 bases and J lost 5 bases. The CDR3 nucleotides read TGCAGCGCTAGAACAGGGGGCCAGACTGAAGCTTTCTTT. This sequence encodes CSARTGGQTEAFF.